This entry is about one T cell receptor beta chain. No antigen is known for it. Use of 60 Vbeta and 13 Jbeta primers characterized the PCR. Data came from immunoSEQ multiplex PCR; TCRdb stores just in-frame clones and leaves some out. The repertoire holds around 65,000 clones, with 70% to 80% as singletons. The CDR3 totals 13 residues. The trim removed 4 bases at V and 3 bases at J, leaving 4 bases unmatched. Looked up from germline, CDR1 is SGHNT and CDR2 is YYREEE (reference sequence). This sample was included in a study of cytomegalovirus exposure and HLA in healthy donors. Study-wide results and caveats: Links to common viral pathogens appeared, in a later analysis, for several of the most significant clusters. Most CMV-associated TCR beta chains were later found to appear HLA-restricted. Reported results showed that the classifier diagnosed cytomegalovirus status with high specificity and sensitivity.

This clonotype was sampled from a man aged 50 to 60 in good health and CMV-seropositive. J is TRBJ2-7 and V is TRBV5-4; TRBD2 matches 7 bases. The material sequenced was PBMCs. The CDR3 loop reads CASSSTSDYEQYF. The CDR3 bases are TGTGCCAGCAGCAGTACTAGCGACTACGAGCAGTACTTC.